This T cell receptor (beta chain) was captured in a study of blood T cells in healthy people across ages. Regarding the study as a whole: Age brought a roughly linear fall in TCR beta diversity measured per million T cells.

About this clonotype itself: Its antigen is as yet unknown.

A second PCR, run for roughly 7 to 12 cycles, used a sample-barcoded 5' primer plus a J-beta primer mix. Via MiXCR, TCRdb re-called the 5' RACE reads, giving one row per CDR3 protein. The repertoire holds more than 1,000,000 distinct CDR3 sequences, with under 30% as singletons. CDR1 is DFQATT and CDR2 is SNEGSKA in the germline V gene (reference sequence). This CDR3 contains 13 residues. Isolation per sample recovered at least 7 million PBMCs. The same data also contributed to another study, on T cells of mothers and their children. As that study records: Over 10 million reads per mother and about 3 million per child were obtained.

The sample consisted of blood. The chain combines TRBV20-1 with TRBJ2-3; D possibly corresponds to TRBD2 (7 bases). The sequence came from a girl aged 2-10 years in good health. CDR3 in amino acids: CRAVRGAPDTQYF. The CDR3 DNA sequence: TGCAGGGCCGTCCGGGGGGCCCCAGATACGCAGTATTTT.